This T cell receptor beta chain stems from a study of blood T cell repertoires in COVID-19. Sequencing was performed with immunoSEQ multiplex PCR; in TCRdb, only in-frame clones are kept and a portion is missing. The sample consists of about 170,000 clones, 70% to 80% of them appearing once. The ends were cut back, 5 bases at V and 6 bases at J, with 4 bases in the middle. The CDR3 sequence is 10 residues long. CDR1 is SGDLS and CDR2 is YYNGEE in the germline V gene. This clone showed up just a few times. The sequence came from a man in his 60s with acute or convalescent COVID-19. The source material was peripheral blood. V usage is TRBV9 and J usage is TRBJ2-3; no clear D gene. DNA of the CDR3: TGTGCCAGCAGGAGGGATACGCAGTATTTT. It yields the protein CASRRDTQYF.